These T cell receptor beta chains were read from a single sample in a study of T-cell reconstitution after alpha-beta-depleted transplantation in children. TCRdb ran MiXCR on the PCR reads and lists one entry per CDR3 protein. Here the sample spans some 310,000 distinct CDR3 sequences, approximately 20% being singletons. The source was PBMCs, mostly from graft donor cells, collected 180 days after TCRalphabeta/CD19-depleted stem cell transplant. Receptor source: a male patient younger than 18 who had a stem cell transplant for acute lymphoblastic leukemia, so the T cells may come from the graft donor. Each CDR3 is given without its conserved first and last residue.

13	TRBV12-3/TRBV12-4	TRBJ2-7	ASRSRGARTYEQY
12	TRBV5-6	TRBJ2-7	ASSPTERGYEQY
13	TRBV27	TRBJ1-1	ASRSLQVGGTEAF
13	TRBV5-6	TRBJ2-7	ASSAGTGKPYEQY
11	TRBV28	TRBJ1-1	ASSRDRGSRAF
9	TRBV7-7	TRBJ2-1	ASGRGNEQF
15	TRBV7-7	TRBJ1-2	ASSPLTIIRGSYGYT
12	TRBV3-1	TRBJ2-3	ASSQTSGRDTQY
16	TRBV5-1	TRBJ2-3	ASSLVLIAGVLPDTQY
13	TRBV20-1	TRBJ2-6	SASLALSGANVLT
13	TRBV20-1	TRBJ2-5	SARAGSGTQGTQY
17	TRBV4-2	TRBJ2-2	ASSQELAATFSNTGELF
11	TRBV5-1	TRBJ2-2	ASSLRDTGELF
13	TRBV24-1	TRBJ2-3	ATSDPKAAPDTQY
10	TRBV29-1	TRBJ2-7	SVGGQAYEQY
11	TRBV6-5	TRBJ2-1	ASSYFPYNEQF
13	TRBV5-5	TRBJ1-2	ASSLGQLTNYGYT
11	TRBV5-1	TRBJ1-1	ASSQGQGASAF
13	TRBV7-2	TRBJ2-3	ASSHRQILQDTQY
11	TRBV12-3/TRBV12-4	TRBJ2-5	ASSRQQQETQY
14	TRBV5-6	TRBJ2-1	ASSQLTGSSYNEQF
13	TRBV7-9	TRBJ2-1	ASTVAGLSYNEQF